This T cell receptor (beta chain) came from a study of blood T cell repertoires in COVID-19. The CDR3 runs to 14 residues. The germline CDR1 and CDR2 sequences are SNHLY and FYNNEI. V was pared by 4 bases and J by 6 bases, with 2 bases of the junction left unmatched. Only in-frame clones appear in the TCRdb table, and some are missing; sequencing was by immunoSEQ multiplex PCR. The sample includes some 700,000 clones, 75% to 90% of them seen just once. The sample comprised peripheral blood. This TCR was recovered from a woman in her late teens or twenties with acute or convalescent COVID-19. V gene TRBV2 combines with J gene TRBJ1-5, with 11 bases lining up with TRBD1. The CDR3 DNA sequence: TGTGCCAGCAGTGGGACAGGGGGCTTTCAGCCCCAGCATTTT. Translated, it gives CASSGTGGFQPQHF.